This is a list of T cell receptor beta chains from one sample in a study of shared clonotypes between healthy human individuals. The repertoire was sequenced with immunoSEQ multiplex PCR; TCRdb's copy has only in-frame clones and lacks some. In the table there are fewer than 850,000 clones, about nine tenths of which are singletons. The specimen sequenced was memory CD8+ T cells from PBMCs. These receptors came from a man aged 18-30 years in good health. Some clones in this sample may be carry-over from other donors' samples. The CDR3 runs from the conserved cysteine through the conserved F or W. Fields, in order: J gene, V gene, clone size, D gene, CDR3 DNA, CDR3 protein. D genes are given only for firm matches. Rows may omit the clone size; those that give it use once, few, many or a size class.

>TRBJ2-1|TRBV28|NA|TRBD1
TGTGCCAGCAGTTCGAGCCACAGGGGACCCAACAATGAGCAGTTCTTC
CASSSSHRGPNNEQFF
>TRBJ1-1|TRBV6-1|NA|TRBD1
TGTGCCAGCAGTGTCCCGGGACAGTTGAACACTGAAGCTTTCTTT
CASSVPGQLNTEAFF
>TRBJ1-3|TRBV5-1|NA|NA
TGCGCCAGCAGCTTGGAGACTGAGGGGTCTGGAAACACCATATATTTT
CASSLETEGSGNTIYF
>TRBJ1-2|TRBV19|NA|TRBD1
TGTGCCAGTAGTAGTCGGACAGGGCACTATGGCTACACCTTC
CASSSRTGHYGYTF
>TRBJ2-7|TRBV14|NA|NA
TGTGCCAGCAGCCAAGAAAGGGCCTCGTCTTACGAGCAGTACTTC
CASSQERASSYEQYF
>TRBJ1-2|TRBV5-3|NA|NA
TGTGCCAGAAGTTCAACAGGGCTTAGTGGCTACACCTTC
CARSSTGLSGYTF
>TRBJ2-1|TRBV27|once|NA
TGTGCCAGCAGGGAGGGGGGCTCCTACAATGAGCAGTTCTTC
CASREGGSYNEQFF
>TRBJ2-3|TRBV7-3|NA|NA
TGTGCCAGCAGTTCCTTTTCGGTCACAGATACGCAGTATTTT
CASSSFSVTDTQYF
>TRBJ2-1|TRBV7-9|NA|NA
TGTGCCAGCAGCCCAGGGAAGGGACCCTACAATGAGCAGTTCTTC
CASSPGKGPYNEQFF
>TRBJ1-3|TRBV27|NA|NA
TGTGCCACCACACGGGTTTGGGGAAACACCATATATTTT
CATTRVWGNTIYF
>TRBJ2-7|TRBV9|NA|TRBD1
TGTGCCAGCAGCGACCACCGGGACAGGCCCTCCTACGAGCAGTACTTC
CASSDHRDRPSYEQYF
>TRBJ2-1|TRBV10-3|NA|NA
TGTGCCATCAGTGATAGTGCGGGCCCAGTACGCGATGAGCAGTTCTTC
CAISDSAGPVRDEQFF
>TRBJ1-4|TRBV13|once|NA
TGTGCCAGCACCTCGGGGGACCAGGGCTTTGAAAAACTGTTTTTT
CASTSGDQGFEKLFF
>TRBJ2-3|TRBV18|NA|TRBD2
TGTGCCAGCTCACCACGACTAGCGGCGGATACAGATACGCAGTATTTT
CASSPRLAADTDTQYF
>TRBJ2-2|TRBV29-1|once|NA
TGCAGCGTTGAGGCAGCGAACACCGGGGAGCTGTTTTTT
CSVEAANTGELFF
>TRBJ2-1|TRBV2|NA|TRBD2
TGTGCCAGCAGCTATCCCCCGGGAGGGCTCATCTACAATGAGCAGTTCTTC
CASSYPPGGLIYNEQFF
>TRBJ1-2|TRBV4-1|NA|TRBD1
TGCGCCAGCAGCCAAGGGGACAGGCCTAACTATGGCTACACCTTC
CASSQGDRPNYGYTF
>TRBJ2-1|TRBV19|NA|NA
TGTGCCAGTAGTATCCCCTACGGGAAGTACAATGAGCAGTTCTTC
CASSIPYGKYNEQFF
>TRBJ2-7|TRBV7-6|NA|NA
TGTGCCAGCAGCTTACCGCGGGGACAAGCAAGCTCCTACGAGCAGTACTTC
CASSLPRGQASSYEQYF
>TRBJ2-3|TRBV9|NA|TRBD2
TGTGCCAGCACACGACTAGCGGGACCCACAGATACGCAGTATTTT
CASTRLAGPTDTQYF
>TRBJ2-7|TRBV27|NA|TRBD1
TGTGCCAGCAGTCCCTTTCCGGGACAGTACTCCTACGAGCAGTACTTC
CASSPFPGQYSYEQYF
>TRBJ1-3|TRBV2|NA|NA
TGTGCCAGCAGAGCTTTAGGGACTGGAAACACCATATATTTT
CASRALGTGNTIYF
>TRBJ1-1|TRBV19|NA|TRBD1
TGTGCCAGTAGTGTTGCGGGACAGATGAACACTGAAGCTTTCTTT
CASSVAGQMNTEAFF
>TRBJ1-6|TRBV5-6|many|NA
TGTGCCAGCAGCCGGGGGTCCTATAATTCACCCCTCCACTTT
CASSRGSYNSPLHF
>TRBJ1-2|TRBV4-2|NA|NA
TGTGCCAGCAGCGCCCGGGGGCTCGGGGCCTATGGCTACACCTTC
CASSARGLGAYGYTF
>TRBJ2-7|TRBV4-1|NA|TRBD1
TGCGCCAGCAGCCAAGAGGGGGGGACAGGGGTATACGAGCAGTACTTC
CASSQEGGTGVYEQYF
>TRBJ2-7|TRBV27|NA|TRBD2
TGTGCCAGCAGTTCACTCCGGACTAGCTTCCACGAGCAGTACTTC
CASSSLRTSFHEQYF
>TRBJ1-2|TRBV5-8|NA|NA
TGTGCCAGCAGCTCGAGTATTAGGCCCTCCAACTATGGCTACACCTTC
CASSSSIRPSNYGYTF
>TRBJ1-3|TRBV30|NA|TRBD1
TGTGCCTGGAGGGACAGGGGGCTCGGAAACACCATATATTTT
CAWRDRGLGNTIYF
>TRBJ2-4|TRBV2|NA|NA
TGTGCCAGCAGTGAAGCGCCCCGACTAGTCGGCAAAAACATTCAGTACTTC
CASSEAPRLVGKNIQYF
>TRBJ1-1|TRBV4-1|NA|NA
TGCGCCAGCAGCCAAGATGGTAGCACTGAAGCTTTCTTT
CASSQDGSTEAFF
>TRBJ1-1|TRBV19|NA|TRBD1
TGTGCCACGACGGAGGACAGGGGGCTTCTGACTGAAGCTTTCTTT
CATTEDRGLLTEAFF
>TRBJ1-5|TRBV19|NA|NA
TGTGCCAGTAGTACCCATAGCAATCAGCCCCAGCATTTT
CASSTHSNQPQHF
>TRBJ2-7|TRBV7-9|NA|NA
TGTGCCAGCAGCATGGGAACTGCCGAGCAGTACTTC
CASSMGTAEQYF
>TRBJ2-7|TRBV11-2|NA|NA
TGTGCCAGCAGCTTAGCTCCGGGACACGTCAACGAGCAGTACTTC
CASSLAPGHVNEQYF
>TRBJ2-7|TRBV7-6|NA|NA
TGTGCCAGCAGCTCGATAAACAGGATCCACGAGCAGTACTTC
CASSSINRIHEQYF
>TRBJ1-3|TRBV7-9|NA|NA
TGTGCCAGCAGCTCGCCCCAGGGAGGGAAGTCCTCTGGAAACACCATATATTTT
CASSSPQGGKSSGNTIYF
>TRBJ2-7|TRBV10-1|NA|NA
TGCGCCAGCAGCGCGGGACTCTCCTACGAGCAGTACTTC
CASSAGLSYEQYF
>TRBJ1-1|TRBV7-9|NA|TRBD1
TGTGCCAGCAGCCCGACAGGGGCCACTGAAGCTTTCTTT
CASSPTGATEAFF
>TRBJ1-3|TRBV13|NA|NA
TGTGCCAGCAGCTTAAATAGCGGGACAACTGGAAACACCATATATTTT
CASSLNSGTTGNTIYF
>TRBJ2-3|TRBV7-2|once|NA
TGTGCCAGCAGCTTAACGTGGGGAGTGGGGGGAGATACGCAGTATTTT
CASSLTWGVGGDTQYF
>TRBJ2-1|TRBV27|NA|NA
TGTGCCAGCAGTTTTGGACACCACAATGAGCAGTTCTTC
CASSFGHHNEQFF
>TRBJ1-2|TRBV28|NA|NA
TGTGCCAGCACCGTTACTAGGGACACTGAAAACTATGGCTACACCTTC
CASTVTRDTENYGYTF
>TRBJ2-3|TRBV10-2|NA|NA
TGCGCCAGCAGTGGAGAGGGCGGTAGCACAGATACGCAGTATTTT
CASSGEGGSTDTQYF
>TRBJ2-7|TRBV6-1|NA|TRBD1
TGTGCCAGCAGCTTTACAGGGGGCTCCTACGAGCAGTACTTC
CASSFTGGSYEQYF
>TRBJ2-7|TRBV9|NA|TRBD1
TGTGCCAGCAGCGAAGGGGGCCTATACTACGAGCAGTACTTC
CASSEGGLYYEQYF
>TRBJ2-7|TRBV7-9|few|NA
TGTGCCAGCGCTCATGACGAGCAGTACTTC
CASAHDEQYF
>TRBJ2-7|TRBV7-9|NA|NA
TGTGCCAGCAGCCCGGGGCGGGGAAACTACGAGCAGTACTTC
CASSPGRGNYEQYF
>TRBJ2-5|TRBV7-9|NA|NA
TGTGCCAGCAGCTTACCTTTAGAGACCCAGTACTTC
CASSLPLETQYF
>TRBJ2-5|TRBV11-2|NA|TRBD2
TGTGCCAGCAGCTTAGCGGGAGGACTAGAGACCCAGTACTTC
CASSLAGGLETQYF
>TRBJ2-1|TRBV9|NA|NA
TGTGCCAGCAGCGGGCGGACGGTTCATTGGTTCAATGAGCAGTTCTTC
CASSGRTVHWFNEQFF
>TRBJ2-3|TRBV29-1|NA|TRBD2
TGCAGCGTTGAAGCCTCGCAAAGCGGGAGTTATTGGGATACGCAGTATTTT
CSVEASQSGSYWDTQYF
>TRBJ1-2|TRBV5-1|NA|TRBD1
TGCGCCAGCAGCTTGGTACCGGGACAGGGAAATGGCTACACCTTC
CASSLVPGQGNGYTF
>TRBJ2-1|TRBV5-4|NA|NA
TGTGCCAGCAGCTTGGGTAGGGCTTATAATGAGCAGTTCTTC
CASSLGRAYNEQFF
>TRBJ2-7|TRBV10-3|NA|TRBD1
TGTGCCATCAGCCCGGGACAGGGTCCCTACGAGCAGTACTTC
CAISPGQGPYEQYF
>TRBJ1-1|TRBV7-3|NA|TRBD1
TGTGCCAGCAGCTTGACAGGGGCCCCAAACACTGAAGCTTTCTTT
CASSLTGAPNTEAFF
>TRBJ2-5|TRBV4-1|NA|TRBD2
TGCGCCAGCAGCGTTAGCGGGAAAACTGGTGAGACCCAGTACTTC
CASSVSGKTGETQYF
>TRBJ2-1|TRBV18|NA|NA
TGTGCCAGCTCACCGGGTAGCTACAATGAGCAGTTCTTC
CASSPGSYNEQFF
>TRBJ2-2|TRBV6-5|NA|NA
TGTGCCGTGGGGGAACCGAACGTCGCCGGGGAGCTGTTTTTT
CAVGEPNVAGELFF
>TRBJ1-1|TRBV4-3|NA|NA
TGCGCCAGCAGCCAAAGGGAGGGGACGGCTTTCTTT
CASSQREGTAFF